Included here is one T cell receptor beta chain sequence, with context. Antigen specificity is unknown. The sample is drawn from a study of T cell responses to AZD1222 COVID-19 vaccine. Overall study findings and caveats: Sampling captured repertoires only after the peak T cell response. It was only a handful of AZD1222 recipients who were seropositive at baseline.

This table comes from immunoSEQ multiplex PCR, and its TCRdb copy is limited to in-frame clones, with some not included. In the table there are over 100,000 clones, approximately 94% of which are singletons. The receptor was derived from an adult in good health. The source was peripheral blood, collected on day 0 of AZD1222 vaccination.

CDR3 loop: CATSVSGSPAGGQYF. The CDR3 DNA sequence: TGTGCCACCAGTGTTAGCGGGAGTCCCGCCGGCGGGCAGTACTTC. The J gene is TRBJ2-7, the V gene TRBV24-1, with 9 bases identical to TRBD2. CDR1 KGHDR and CDR2 SFDVKD come from the germline V gene. V shed 5 bases and J 9 bases; nucleotides not matched to a gene: 13. The CDR3 has 15 amino acids.